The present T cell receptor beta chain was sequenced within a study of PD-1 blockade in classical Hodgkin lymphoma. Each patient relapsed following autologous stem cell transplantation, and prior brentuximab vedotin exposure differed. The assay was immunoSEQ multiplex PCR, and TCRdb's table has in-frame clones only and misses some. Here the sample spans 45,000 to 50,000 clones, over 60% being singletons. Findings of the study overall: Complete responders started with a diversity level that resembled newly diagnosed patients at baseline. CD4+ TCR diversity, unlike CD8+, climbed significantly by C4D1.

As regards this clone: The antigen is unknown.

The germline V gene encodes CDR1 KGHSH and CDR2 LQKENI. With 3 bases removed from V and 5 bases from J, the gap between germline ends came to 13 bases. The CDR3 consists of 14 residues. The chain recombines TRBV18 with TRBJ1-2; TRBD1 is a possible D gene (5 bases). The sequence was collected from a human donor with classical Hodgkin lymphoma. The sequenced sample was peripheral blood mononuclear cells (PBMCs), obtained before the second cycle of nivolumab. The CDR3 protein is CASSPSVAGYGYTF. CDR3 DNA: TGTGCCAGCTCACCTTCTGTTGCAGGGTATGGCTACACCTTC.